Listed below are T cell receptor beta chains from one sample, sequenced in a study of cytomegalovirus exposure and HLA in healthy donors. Generated by immunoSEQ multiplex PCR, the TCRdb table keeps only in-frame clones and is missing some. The sample contains about 180,000 clones, 84% of which appear only once. Sample: PBMCs. The receptors here all came from a girl aged 2-10 years in good health and CMV-seropositive. CDR3s include the opening cysteine and the closing phenylalanine or tryptophan. The D gene is left open where the match is weak. Only some rows state a clone size, as once, few, many or a class for expanded clones.

j_call: TRBJ1-1; d_call: NA; clone_size: few; v_call: TRBV12-5; cdr3_aa: CASVYGGRHTEAFF; cdr3_nt: TGTGCTAGTGTTTACGGGGGGCGTCACACTGAAGCTTTCTTT
j_call: TRBJ1-2; d_call: TRBD1; clone_size: NA; v_call: TRBV7-9; cdr3_aa: CASSLNRGGYTF; cdr3_nt: TGTGCCAGCAGCCTAAACAGGGGTGGCTACACCTTC
j_call: TRBJ1-3; d_call: NA; clone_size: NA; v_call: TRBV7-2; cdr3_aa: CASSPQSTGNTIYF; cdr3_nt: TGTGCCAGCAGCCCCCAGTCAACTGGAAACACCATATATTTT
j_call: TRBJ1-2; d_call: NA; clone_size: NA; v_call: TRBV5-6; cdr3_aa: CASSLEGWRSSTF; cdr3_nt: TGTGCCAGCAGCTTGGAAGGTTGGAGGTCGTCCACCTTC
j_call: TRBJ1-3; d_call: TRBD1; clone_size: NA; v_call: TRBV28; cdr3_aa: CASSRWTGSDGNTIYF; cdr3_nt: TGTGCCAGCAGCCGATGGACAGGGAGCGATGGAAACACCATATATTTT
j_call: TRBJ2-1; d_call: TRBD2; clone_size: NA; v_call: TRBV5-1; cdr3_aa: CASSHRLAGYSSYNEQFF; cdr3_nt: TGCGCCAGCAGCCATAGACTAGCGGGGTATAGCTCCTACAATGAGCAGTTCTTC
j_call: TRBJ1-1; d_call: NA; clone_size: NA; v_call: TRBV30; cdr3_aa: CAWSVSQGLNTEAFF; cdr3_nt: TGTGCCTGGAGTGTAAGCCAGGGCTTGAACACTGAAGCTTTCTTT
j_call: TRBJ1-2; d_call: TRBD1; clone_size: NA; v_call: TRBV5-1; cdr3_aa: CASSLTGAYGYTF; cdr3_nt: TGCGCCAGCAGCTTAACAGGGGCGTATGGCTACACCTTC
j_call: TRBJ2-1; d_call: NA; clone_size: once; v_call: TRBV7-9; cdr3_aa: CASSLQGIEQFF; cdr3_nt: TGTGCCAGCAGTCTTCAGGGTATTGAGCAGTTCTTC
j_call: TRBJ1-2; d_call: NA; clone_size: NA; v_call: TRBV27; cdr3_aa: CASSLSASQPHYGYTF; cdr3_nt: TGTGCCAGCAGTTTATCGGCGTCACAGCCCCACTATGGCTACACCTTC
j_call: TRBJ1-2; d_call: NA; clone_size: NA; v_call: TRBV30; cdr3_aa: CAWSVASSNYGYTF; cdr3_nt: TGTGCCTGGAGCGTGGCATCTTCTAACTATGGCTACACCTTC
j_call: TRBJ1-1; d_call: NA; clone_size: NA; v_call: TRBV4-1; cdr3_aa: CASSRFTASNTEAFF; cdr3_nt: TGCGCCAGCAGCCGTTTTACAGCTTCCAACACTGAAGCTTTCTTT
j_call: TRBJ2-3; d_call: NA; clone_size: NA; v_call: TRBV9; cdr3_aa: CASSVGATDTQYF; cdr3_nt: TGTGCCAGCAGCGTAGGGGCCACAGATACGCAGTATTTT
j_call: TRBJ1-1; d_call: TRBD1; clone_size: few; v_call: TRBV11-3; cdr3_aa: CASSSRTGRATEAFF; cdr3_nt: TGTGCCAGCAGCTCGAGGACAGGGAGGGCCACTGAAGCTTTCTTT
j_call: TRBJ2-2; d_call: NA; clone_size: NA; v_call: TRBV19; cdr3_aa: CASSTRTVNTGELFF; cdr3_nt: TGTGCCAGTAGTACCCGGACAGTTAACACCGGGGAGCTGTTTTTT
j_call: TRBJ1-3; d_call: TRBD1; clone_size: few; v_call: TRBV6-1; cdr3_aa: CASTRDSSGNTIYF; cdr3_nt: TGTGCCAGCACCCGGGACAGCTCTGGAAACACCATATATTTT
j_call: TRBJ1-1; d_call: NA; clone_size: once; v_call: TRBV19; cdr3_aa: CASSTGVGTEAFF; cdr3_nt: TGTGCCAGTAGTACAGGGGTGGGCACTGAAGCTTTCTTT
j_call: TRBJ1-6; d_call: TRBD1; clone_size: NA; v_call: TRBV9; cdr3_aa: CASSVEGGGYNSPLHF; cdr3_nt: TGTGCCAGCAGCGTAGAAGGGGGCGGATATAATTCACCCCTCCACTTT
j_call: TRBJ1-6; d_call: NA; clone_size: NA; v_call: TRBV18; cdr3_aa: CASSPMAEESPLHF; cdr3_nt: TGTGCCAGCTCACCGATGGCAGAAGAATCACCCCTCCACTTT
j_call: TRBJ2-3; d_call: NA; clone_size: NA; v_call: TRBV5-1; cdr3_aa: CASSSEGLADTQYF; cdr3_nt: TGCGCCAGCAGCTCCGAGGGTTTGGCAGATACGCAGTATTTT
j_call: TRBJ2-1; d_call: TRBD1; clone_size: NA; v_call: TRBV13; cdr3_aa: CASSLEGANEQFF; cdr3_nt: TGTGCCAGCAGCTTAGAGGGGGCCAATGAGCAGTTCTTC
j_call: TRBJ1-5; d_call: TRBD1; clone_size: NA; v_call: TRBV6-1; cdr3_aa: CASGTGLGDQPQHF; cdr3_nt: TGTGCCAGCGGGACAGGGCTAGGGGATCAGCCCCAGCATTTT
j_call: TRBJ2-5; d_call: TRBD1; clone_size: NA; v_call: TRBV19; cdr3_aa: CASRGGTTNRGAAGTQYF; cdr3_nt: TGTGCCAGTAGGGGCGGAACGACAAACAGGGGTGCGGCCGGGACCCAGTACTTC
j_call: TRBJ2-7; d_call: NA; clone_size: NA; v_call: TRBV5-1; cdr3_aa: CASSMDSSYEQYF; cdr3_nt: TGCGCCAGCAGCATGGACAGTTCCTACGAGCAGTACTTC
j_call: TRBJ1-2; d_call: TRBD1; clone_size: NA; v_call: TRBV28; cdr3_aa: CASSLTTGTYGYTF; cdr3_nt: TGTGCCAGCAGTTTAACGACAGGGACCTATGGCTACACCTTC
j_call: TRBJ2-3; d_call: NA; clone_size: NA; v_call: TRBV5-1; cdr3_aa: CASSPGDGRDTQYF; cdr3_nt: TGCGCCAGCAGCCCGGGGGACGGAAGAGATACGCAGTATTTT
j_call: TRBJ2-2; d_call: NA; clone_size: NA; v_call: TRBV9; cdr3_aa: CASSPYGGAAPGELFF; cdr3_nt: TGTGCCAGCAGCCCGTACGGCGGGGCTGCACCCGGGGAGCTGTTTTTT
j_call: TRBJ2-1; d_call: NA; clone_size: NA; v_call: TRBV19; cdr3_aa: CASSIPATTHNEQFF; cdr3_nt: TGTGCCAGTAGTATTCCAGCGACTACCCACAATGAGCAGTTCTTC
j_call: TRBJ2-5; d_call: TRBD1; clone_size: few; v_call: TRBV6-6; cdr3_aa: CASSPGTEETQYF; cdr3_nt: TGTGCCAGCAGTCCTGGGACAGAAGAGACCCAGTACTTC
j_call: TRBJ1-2; d_call: NA; clone_size: NA; v_call: TRBV11-2; cdr3_aa: CASSLTPGAHYGYTF; cdr3_nt: TGTGCCAGCAGCTTAACGCCTGGGGCCCACTATGGCTACACCTTC
j_call: TRBJ2-6; d_call: NA; clone_size: NA; v_call: TRBV14; cdr3_aa: CASSRGTAISGANVLTF; cdr3_nt: TGTGCCAGCAGCCGCGGGACAGCCATCTCTGGGGCCAACGTCCTGACTTTC
j_call: TRBJ2-1; d_call: TRBD2; clone_size: NA; v_call: TRBV19; cdr3_aa: CASRPRTSGSPTTLHEQFF; cdr3_nt: TGTGCCAGTAGACCACGGACTAGCGGGAGTCCAACCACTCTTCATGAGCAGTTCTTC
j_call: TRBJ2-7; d_call: NA; clone_size: NA; v_call: TRBV7-2; cdr3_aa: CASSRTAYEQYF; cdr3_nt: TGTGCCAGCAGCCGTACAGCTTACGAGCAGTACTTC
j_call: TRBJ1-2; d_call: NA; clone_size: NA; v_call: TRBV21-1; cdr3_aa: CATREGLNDGYTF; cdr3_nt: TGTGCCACCCGGGAGGGGTTGAACGATGGCTACACCTTC
j_call: TRBJ2-2; d_call: NA; clone_size: NA; v_call: TRBV10-3; cdr3_aa: CAIRTDGRSGGELFF; cdr3_nt: TGTGCCATCAGGACAGACGGCCGGTCCGGGGGGGAGCTGTTTTTT
j_call: TRBJ1-1; d_call: NA; clone_size: NA; v_call: TRBV28; cdr3_aa: CASNPLAGTGTEAFF; cdr3_nt: TGTGCCAGCAACCCTCTAGCAGGCACGGGCACTGAAGCTTTCTTT
j_call: TRBJ2-7; d_call: TRBD2; clone_size: NA; v_call: TRBV28; cdr3_aa: CASSLVLETLAGNYEQYF; cdr3_nt: TGTGCCAGCAGTTTAGTACTTGAGACACTAGCGGGGAACTACGAGCAGTACTTC
j_call: TRBJ2-1; d_call: NA; clone_size: NA; v_call: TRBV5-8; cdr3_aa: CASSLYLSRRREQFF; cdr3_nt: TGTGCCAGCAGCTTGTACCTTTCCCGGAGGAGGGAGCAGTTCTTC
j_call: TRBJ2-2; d_call: NA; clone_size: NA; v_call: TRBV28; cdr3_aa: CASSSTGGATGELFF; cdr3_nt: TGTGCCAGCAGTAGTACAGGGGGGGCCACCGGGGAGCTGTTTTTT
j_call: TRBJ2-7; d_call: NA; clone_size: NA; v_call: TRBV27; cdr3_aa: CASSTPGGHEQYF; cdr3_nt: TGTGCCAGCAGTACCCCGGGGGGCCACGAGCAGTACTTC
j_call: TRBJ1-1; d_call: NA; clone_size: NA; v_call: TRBV6-5; cdr3_aa: CASSLPAGRNTEAFF; cdr3_nt: TGTGCCAGCAGCCTCCCGGCCGGGAGAAACACTGAAGCTTTCTTT
j_call: TRBJ1-2; d_call: NA; clone_size: NA; v_call: TRBV28; cdr3_aa: CASSPDRLYGGGYTF; cdr3_nt: TGTGCCAGCAGTCCAGACAGGCTCTATGGCGGAGGCTACACCTTC
j_call: TRBJ2-5; d_call: NA; clone_size: NA; v_call: TRBV7-8; cdr3_aa: CASSLGSRGKETQYF; cdr3_nt: TGTGCCAGCAGCTTAGGATCCAGGGGAAAAGAGACCCAGTACTTC
j_call: TRBJ1-5; d_call: TRBD1; clone_size: NA; v_call: TRBV6-1; cdr3_aa: CASSEDFNLDRGNQPQHF; cdr3_nt: TGTGCCAGCAGTGAAGATTTTAATCTGGACAGGGGCAATCAGCCCCAGCATTTT
j_call: TRBJ2-7; d_call: TRBD1; clone_size: NA; v_call: TRBV6-5; cdr3_aa: CASSYTGQVSSYEQYF; cdr3_nt: TGTGCCAGCAGTTACACTGGACAGGTCTCCTCCTACGAGCAGTACTTC
j_call: TRBJ2-1; d_call: NA; clone_size: NA; v_call: TRBV16; cdr3_aa: CASSQSSLYYNEQFF; cdr3_nt: TGTGCCAGCAGCCAATCGTCCTTATACTACAATGAGCAGTTCTTC
j_call: TRBJ2-3; d_call: NA; clone_size: NA; v_call: TRBV7-3; cdr3_aa: CASSPRLTGDTLYF; cdr3_nt: TGTGCCAGCAGCCCCCGCCTGACAGGAGATACGCTGTATTTT
j_call: TRBJ1-4; d_call: NA; clone_size: NA; v_call: TRBV11-2; cdr3_aa: CASSLAGINEKLFF; cdr3_nt: TGTGCCAGCAGCTTAGCCGGGATTAATGAAAAACTGTTTTTT
j_call: TRBJ1-1; d_call: NA; clone_size: few; v_call: TRBV6-6; cdr3_aa: CASSSHETEAFF; cdr3_nt: TGTGCCAGCAGTTCGCACGAGACTGAAGCTTTCTTT
j_call: TRBJ2-1; d_call: NA; clone_size: once; v_call: TRBV5-1; cdr3_aa: CASRGSDRAYNEQFF; cdr3_nt: TGCGCCAGCAGAGGGTCGGACAGAGCCTACAATGAGCAGTTCTTC
j_call: TRBJ1-1; d_call: NA; clone_size: NA; v_call: TRBV11-2; cdr3_aa: CASSFGLNTEAFF; cdr3_nt: TGTGCCAGCAGCTTTGGGCTGAACACTGAAGCTTTCTTT
j_call: TRBJ2-2; d_call: NA; clone_size: NA; v_call: TRBV15; cdr3_aa: CATSRATQGTGELFF; cdr3_nt: TGTGCCACCAGCAGAGCGACTCAGGGAACCGGGGAGCTGTTTTTT
j_call: TRBJ2-4; d_call: NA; clone_size: once; v_call: TRBV2; cdr3_aa: CASSFSARAKNIQYF; cdr3_nt: TGTGCCAGCAGTTTTAGCGCTCGAGCCAAAAACATTCAGTACTTC
j_call: TRBJ1-1; d_call: NA; clone_size: NA; v_call: TRBV11-2; cdr3_aa: CASSLDSGFSREAFF; cdr3_nt: TGTGCCAGCAGCTTAGATTCGGGGTTCTCGCGTGAAGCTTTCTTT
j_call: TRBJ1-5; d_call: NA; clone_size: NA; v_call: TRBV7-8; cdr3_aa: CASSPAGVGSNQPQHF; cdr3_nt: TGTGCCAGCAGCCCCGCAGGGGTCGGGAGCAATCAGCCCCAGCATTTT